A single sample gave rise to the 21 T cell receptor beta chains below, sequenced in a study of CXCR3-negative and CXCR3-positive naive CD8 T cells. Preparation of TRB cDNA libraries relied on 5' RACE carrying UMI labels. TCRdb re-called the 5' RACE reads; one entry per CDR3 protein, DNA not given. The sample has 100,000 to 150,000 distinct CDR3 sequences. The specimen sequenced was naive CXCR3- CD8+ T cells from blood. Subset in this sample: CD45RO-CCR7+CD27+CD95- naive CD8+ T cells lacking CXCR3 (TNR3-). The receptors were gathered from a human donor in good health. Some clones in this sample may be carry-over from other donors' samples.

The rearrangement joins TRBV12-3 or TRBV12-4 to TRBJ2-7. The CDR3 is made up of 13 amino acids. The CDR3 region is CASSRTASYEQYF.

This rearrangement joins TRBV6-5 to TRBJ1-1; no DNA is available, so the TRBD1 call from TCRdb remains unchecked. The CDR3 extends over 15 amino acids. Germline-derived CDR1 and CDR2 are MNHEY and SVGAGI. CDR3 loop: CASSYQEDRGTEAFF.

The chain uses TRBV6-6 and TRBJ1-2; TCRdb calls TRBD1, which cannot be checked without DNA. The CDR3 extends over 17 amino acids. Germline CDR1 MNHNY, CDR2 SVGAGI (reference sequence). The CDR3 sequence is CASSYSTGDSLIYGYTF.

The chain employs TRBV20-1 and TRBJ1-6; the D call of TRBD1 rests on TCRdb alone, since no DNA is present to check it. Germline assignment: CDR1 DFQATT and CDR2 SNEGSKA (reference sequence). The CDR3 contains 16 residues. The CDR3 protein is CSARDLETDSNSPLHF.

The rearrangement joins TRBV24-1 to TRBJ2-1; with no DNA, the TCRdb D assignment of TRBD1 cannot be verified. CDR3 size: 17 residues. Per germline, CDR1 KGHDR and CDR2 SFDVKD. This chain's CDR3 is CATSDLPPGQGGNEQLF.

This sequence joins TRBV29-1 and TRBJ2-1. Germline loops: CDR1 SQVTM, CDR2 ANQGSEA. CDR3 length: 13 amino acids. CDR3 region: CSVEEGLDNELFF.

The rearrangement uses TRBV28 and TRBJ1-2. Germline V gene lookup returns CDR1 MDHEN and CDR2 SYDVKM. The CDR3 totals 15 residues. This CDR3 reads CASSLYRGNIYGYTF.

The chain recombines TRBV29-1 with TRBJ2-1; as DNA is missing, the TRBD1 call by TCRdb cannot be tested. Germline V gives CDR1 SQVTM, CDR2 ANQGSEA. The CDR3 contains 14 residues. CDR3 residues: CSVETGGSYNEQFF.

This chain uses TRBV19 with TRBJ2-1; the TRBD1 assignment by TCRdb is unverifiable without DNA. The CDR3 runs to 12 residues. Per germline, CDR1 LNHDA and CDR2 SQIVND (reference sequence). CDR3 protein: CASGPGNNEQFF.

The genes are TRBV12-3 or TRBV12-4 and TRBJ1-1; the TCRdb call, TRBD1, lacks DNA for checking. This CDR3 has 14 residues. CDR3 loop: CASSSRLLLAGAFF.

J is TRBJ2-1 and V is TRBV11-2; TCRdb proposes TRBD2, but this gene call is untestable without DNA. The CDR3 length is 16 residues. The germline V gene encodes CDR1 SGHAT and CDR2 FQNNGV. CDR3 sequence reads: CASSLVVSGSYNEQFF.

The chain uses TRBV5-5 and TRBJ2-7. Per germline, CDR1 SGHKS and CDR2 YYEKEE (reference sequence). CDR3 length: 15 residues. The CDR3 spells CASSLLPDSSYEQYF.

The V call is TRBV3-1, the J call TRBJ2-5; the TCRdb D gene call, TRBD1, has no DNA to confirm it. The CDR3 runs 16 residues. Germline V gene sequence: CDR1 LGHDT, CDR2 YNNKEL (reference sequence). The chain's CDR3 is CASSLAPGLTQETQYF.

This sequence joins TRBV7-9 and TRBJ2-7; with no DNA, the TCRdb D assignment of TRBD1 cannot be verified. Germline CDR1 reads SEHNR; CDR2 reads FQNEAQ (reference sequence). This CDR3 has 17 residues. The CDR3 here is CASSLALTVQGLHEQYF.

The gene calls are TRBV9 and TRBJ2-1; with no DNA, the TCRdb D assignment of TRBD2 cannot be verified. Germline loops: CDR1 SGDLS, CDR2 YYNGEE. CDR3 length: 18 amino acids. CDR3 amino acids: CASSVTTVSGGEGNEQFF.

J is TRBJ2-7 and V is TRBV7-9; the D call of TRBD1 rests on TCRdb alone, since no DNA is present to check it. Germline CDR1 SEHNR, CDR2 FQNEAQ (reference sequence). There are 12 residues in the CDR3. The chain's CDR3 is CASSETAYEQYF.

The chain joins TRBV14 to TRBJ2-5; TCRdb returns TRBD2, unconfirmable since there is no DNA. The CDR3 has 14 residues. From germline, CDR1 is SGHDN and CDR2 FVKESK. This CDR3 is CASSMDYLGETQYF.

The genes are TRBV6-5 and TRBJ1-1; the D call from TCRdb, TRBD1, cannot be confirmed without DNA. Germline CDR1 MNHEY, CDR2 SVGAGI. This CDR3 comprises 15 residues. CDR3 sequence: CASSSLGQMNTEAFF.

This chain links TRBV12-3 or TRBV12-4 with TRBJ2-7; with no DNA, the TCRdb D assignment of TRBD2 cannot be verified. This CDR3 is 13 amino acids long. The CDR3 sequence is CASLGRLGYEQYF.

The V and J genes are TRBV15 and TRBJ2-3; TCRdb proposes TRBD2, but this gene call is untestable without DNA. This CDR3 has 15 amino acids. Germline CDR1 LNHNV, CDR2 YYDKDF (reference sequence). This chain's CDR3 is CATSIGGRRLGTQYF.

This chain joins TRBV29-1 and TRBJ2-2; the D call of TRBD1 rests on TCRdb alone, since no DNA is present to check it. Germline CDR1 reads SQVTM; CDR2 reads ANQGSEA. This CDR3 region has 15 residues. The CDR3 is CSVVFRDGGTGELFF.